These T cell receptor beta chains were read from a single sample in a study of blood T cell repertoires in COVID-19. Measured with immunoSEQ multiplex PCR; TCRdb has only the in-frame clones, and not every one. This sample has fewer than 250,000 clones, with around four fifths found just once. Specimen: peripheral blood. The receptors were sampled from a woman between 40 and 50 years old with active or convalescent COVID-19. The CDR3 runs from the conserved cysteine through the conserved F or W. D genes are given only for firm matches. Clone size appears in some rows only: once, few, many, or a class for an expanded clone.

clone size	CDR3 length	D gene	J gene	V gene	CDR3 DNA	CDR3 protein
-	14	-	TRBJ1-3	TRBV18	TGTGCCAGCTCACCTGATCAGGGTGGAAACACCATATATTTT	CASSPDQGGNTIYF
-	24	-	TRBJ2-3	TRBV21-1	TGTGCCAGCAGCAAAGCGAAGGTCGCACCGACGAAGAAAGACAGGGCTCATAGCACAGATACGCAGTATTTT	CASSKAKVAPTKKDRAHSTDTQYF
-	14	-	TRBJ2-1	TRBV24-1	TGTGCCACCAGTGATTTAGGCGGTTTGAATGAGCAGTTCTTC	CATSDLGGLNEQFF
-	14	-	TRBJ2-7	TRBV13	TGTGCCAGCAGCTCCGGGACTGGGTCCTACGAGCAGTACTTC	CASSSGTGSYEQYF
-	16	-	TRBJ2-7	TRBV18	TGTGCCAGCTCACCGGGCCAGACAGCCGAAGGCTACGAGCAGTACTTC	CASSPGQTAEGYEQYF
few	16	-	TRBJ1-5	TRBV2	TGTGCCAGCAGTCCGAGGGGGTTGCTCGGCAATCAGCCCCAGCATTTT	CASSPRGLLGNQPQHF
once	16	TRBD2	TRBJ2-3	TRBV24-1	TGTGCCACCAGGATGGGAGGGACTGGCAGTACAGATACGCAGTATTTT	CATRMGGTGSTDTQYF
-	18	TRBD2	TRBJ2-4	TRBV6-1	TGTGCCAGCAGTGACCTAGCGGGAGGGATGTGGGCCAAAAACATTCAGTACTTC	CASSDLAGGMWAKNIQYF
-	16	TRBD2	TRBJ2-1	TRBV29-1	TGCAGCGTTGCCCGACTAGCGGGAGCAGGGTACAATGAGCAGTTCTTC	CSVARLAGAGYNEQFF
-	15	TRBD1	TRBJ1-1	TRBV5-6	TGTGCCAGCAGCACTTTCCGGACAGGGGGCACTGAAGCTTTCTTT	CASSTFRTGGTEAFF
once	16	TRBD2	TRBJ2-2	TRBV5-1	TGCGCCAGCAGCTTGGACGGGGGGATGAACACCGGGGAGCTGTTTTTT	CASSLDGGMNTGELFF
once	12	-	TRBJ1-5	TRBV19	TGTGCCAGTAGTATAGGGAGAGGTCTTGAGCATTTT	CASSIGRGLEHF
-	15	-	TRBJ1-3	TRBV27	TGTGCCAGCAGTGCCGGGGGGGGTGCTGGAAACACCATATATTTT	CASSAGGGAGNTIYF
-	16	TRBD2	TRBJ2-3	TRBV30	TGTGCCTGGGGTGGACTAGCGGGACCCCCCACAGATACGCAGTATTTT	CAWGGLAGPPTDTQYF
once	12	TRBD1	TRBJ2-4	TRBV29-1	TGCAGCGTCTCGACAGGGGATGACATTCAGTACTTC	CSVSTGDDIQYF
once	20	TRBD1	TRBJ1-6	TRBV3-1/TRBV3-2	TGTGCCAGTGGAGGGAGGTGGGGACAGGGGGCCGCAACCTATAATTCACCCCTCCACTTT	CASGGRWGQGAATYNSPLHF
-	12	-	TRBJ2-3	TRBV9	TGTGCCAGCAGCGTAGACAAAGATACGCAGTATTTT	CASSVDKDTQYF
-	16	TRBD2	TRBJ2-4	TRBV7-2	TGTGCCAGCAGCCCACAGGCGGGGGGGCATGAAAACATTCAGTACTTC	CASSPQAGGHENIQYF
-	15	TRBD1	TRBJ2-5	TRBV7-7	TGTGCTAGCAGCCCCGGGACAGGGGGCCAAGAGACCCAGTACTTC	CASSPGTGGQETQYF
-	15	-	TRBJ2-1	TRBV4-1	TGCGCCAGCAGCCAAGTGCGGGACGCCGACAATGAGCAGTTCTTC	CASSQVRDADNEQFF
-	16	TRBD1	TRBJ1-6	TRBV6-1	TGTGCCAGCAGTGAACTTGCCGACAGGGGGAAATCACCCCTCCACTTT	CASSELADRGKSPLHF
-	17	TRBD1	TRBJ1-4	TRBV28	TGTGCCAGCAGTTTATTGGGACAGGGCGCAACTAATGAAAAACTGTTTTTT	CASSLLGQGATNEKLFF
few	12	-	TRBJ2-7	TRBV18	TGTGCCAGCTCACCAGGGCGATACGAGCAGTACTTC	CASSPGRYEQYF
-	14	-	TRBJ2-1	TRBV7-3	TGTGCCAGCAGCCTACCGGGACTGGCGAATGAGCAGTTCTTC	CASSLPGLANEQFF
-	14	-	TRBJ2-1	TRBV6-1	TGTGCCAGCAGTGAAAGGGGTGTGGGTGATGAGCAGTTCTTC	CASSERGVGDEQFF
-	14	TRBD2	TRBJ2-1	TRBV27	TGTGCCAGCAGTTTCGCGGGAGTGGGCAATGAGCAGTTCTTC	CASSFAGVGNEQFF
-	13	-	TRBJ2-3	TRBV24-1	TGTGCCACCAGTGCCGCGACATCTGCTACGCAGTATTTT	CATSAATSATQYF
-	14	TRBD1	TRBJ2-5	TRBV2	TGTGCCAGCAGGGGGACAGGGGCAACAGAGACCCAGTACTTC	CASRGTGATETQYF
-	13	-	TRBJ1-1	TRBV21-1	TGTGCCAGCAGCAGGGACAGGGGGCGCGAAGCTTTCTTT	CASSRDRGREAFF
-	17	TRBD1	TRBJ1-1	TRBV28	TGTGCCAGCAGTCCGTCGTCCCCTGACAGGGGGCGGACTGAAGCTTTCTTT	CASSPSSPDRGRTEAFF
-	16	TRBD2	TRBJ2-1	TRBV14	TGTGCCAGCAGCCCAGGACTAGCGGGAGTGGGCAATGAGCAGTTCTTC	CASSPGLAGVGNEQFF
-	13	-	TRBJ2-7	TRBV12-3/TRBV12-4	TGTGCCAGCAGTCCACAACCCTTCTACGAGCAGTACTTC	CASSPQPFYEQYF
few	15	TRBD1	TRBJ1-2	TRBV4-1	TGCGCCAGCAGCCAAGGACAGGGGGCAAACTATGGCTACACCTTC	CASSQGQGANYGYTF
once	13	-	TRBJ2-3	TRBV5-6	TGTGCCAGCAGCCTGGCCCCGGCAGATACGCAGTATTTT	CASSLAPADTQYF
-	15	-	TRBJ2-3	TRBV30	TGTGCCTGGGTAAAGGACAGCCGAGGGACAGATACGCAGTATTTT	CAWVKDSRGTDTQYF
few	15	TRBD1	TRBJ1-6	TRBV19	TGTGCCAGTCGACAGGGGGTCTACTATAATTCACCCCTCCACTTT	CASRQGVYYNSPLHF
-	16	-	TRBJ1-6	TRBV6-5	TGTGCCAGCAGTTACTCCGGCGGGCCGGTGGCGGGTCCCCTCCACTTT	CASSYSGGPVAGPLHF
-	14	TRBD2	TRBJ2-7	TRBV18	TGTGCCAGCTCACCGACTAGCGGGGATCACGAGCAGTACTTC	CASSPTSGDHEQYF
once	15	-	TRBJ1-4	TRBV5-1	TGCGCCAGCAGCTTCTCACAGGGAACTAATGAAAAACTGTTTTTT	CASSFSQGTNEKLFF
-	16	-	TRBJ1-3	TRBV28	TGTGCCAGCAGCCCATCAGGGAGGCCCTCTGGAAACACCATATATTTT	CASSPSGRPSGNTIYF